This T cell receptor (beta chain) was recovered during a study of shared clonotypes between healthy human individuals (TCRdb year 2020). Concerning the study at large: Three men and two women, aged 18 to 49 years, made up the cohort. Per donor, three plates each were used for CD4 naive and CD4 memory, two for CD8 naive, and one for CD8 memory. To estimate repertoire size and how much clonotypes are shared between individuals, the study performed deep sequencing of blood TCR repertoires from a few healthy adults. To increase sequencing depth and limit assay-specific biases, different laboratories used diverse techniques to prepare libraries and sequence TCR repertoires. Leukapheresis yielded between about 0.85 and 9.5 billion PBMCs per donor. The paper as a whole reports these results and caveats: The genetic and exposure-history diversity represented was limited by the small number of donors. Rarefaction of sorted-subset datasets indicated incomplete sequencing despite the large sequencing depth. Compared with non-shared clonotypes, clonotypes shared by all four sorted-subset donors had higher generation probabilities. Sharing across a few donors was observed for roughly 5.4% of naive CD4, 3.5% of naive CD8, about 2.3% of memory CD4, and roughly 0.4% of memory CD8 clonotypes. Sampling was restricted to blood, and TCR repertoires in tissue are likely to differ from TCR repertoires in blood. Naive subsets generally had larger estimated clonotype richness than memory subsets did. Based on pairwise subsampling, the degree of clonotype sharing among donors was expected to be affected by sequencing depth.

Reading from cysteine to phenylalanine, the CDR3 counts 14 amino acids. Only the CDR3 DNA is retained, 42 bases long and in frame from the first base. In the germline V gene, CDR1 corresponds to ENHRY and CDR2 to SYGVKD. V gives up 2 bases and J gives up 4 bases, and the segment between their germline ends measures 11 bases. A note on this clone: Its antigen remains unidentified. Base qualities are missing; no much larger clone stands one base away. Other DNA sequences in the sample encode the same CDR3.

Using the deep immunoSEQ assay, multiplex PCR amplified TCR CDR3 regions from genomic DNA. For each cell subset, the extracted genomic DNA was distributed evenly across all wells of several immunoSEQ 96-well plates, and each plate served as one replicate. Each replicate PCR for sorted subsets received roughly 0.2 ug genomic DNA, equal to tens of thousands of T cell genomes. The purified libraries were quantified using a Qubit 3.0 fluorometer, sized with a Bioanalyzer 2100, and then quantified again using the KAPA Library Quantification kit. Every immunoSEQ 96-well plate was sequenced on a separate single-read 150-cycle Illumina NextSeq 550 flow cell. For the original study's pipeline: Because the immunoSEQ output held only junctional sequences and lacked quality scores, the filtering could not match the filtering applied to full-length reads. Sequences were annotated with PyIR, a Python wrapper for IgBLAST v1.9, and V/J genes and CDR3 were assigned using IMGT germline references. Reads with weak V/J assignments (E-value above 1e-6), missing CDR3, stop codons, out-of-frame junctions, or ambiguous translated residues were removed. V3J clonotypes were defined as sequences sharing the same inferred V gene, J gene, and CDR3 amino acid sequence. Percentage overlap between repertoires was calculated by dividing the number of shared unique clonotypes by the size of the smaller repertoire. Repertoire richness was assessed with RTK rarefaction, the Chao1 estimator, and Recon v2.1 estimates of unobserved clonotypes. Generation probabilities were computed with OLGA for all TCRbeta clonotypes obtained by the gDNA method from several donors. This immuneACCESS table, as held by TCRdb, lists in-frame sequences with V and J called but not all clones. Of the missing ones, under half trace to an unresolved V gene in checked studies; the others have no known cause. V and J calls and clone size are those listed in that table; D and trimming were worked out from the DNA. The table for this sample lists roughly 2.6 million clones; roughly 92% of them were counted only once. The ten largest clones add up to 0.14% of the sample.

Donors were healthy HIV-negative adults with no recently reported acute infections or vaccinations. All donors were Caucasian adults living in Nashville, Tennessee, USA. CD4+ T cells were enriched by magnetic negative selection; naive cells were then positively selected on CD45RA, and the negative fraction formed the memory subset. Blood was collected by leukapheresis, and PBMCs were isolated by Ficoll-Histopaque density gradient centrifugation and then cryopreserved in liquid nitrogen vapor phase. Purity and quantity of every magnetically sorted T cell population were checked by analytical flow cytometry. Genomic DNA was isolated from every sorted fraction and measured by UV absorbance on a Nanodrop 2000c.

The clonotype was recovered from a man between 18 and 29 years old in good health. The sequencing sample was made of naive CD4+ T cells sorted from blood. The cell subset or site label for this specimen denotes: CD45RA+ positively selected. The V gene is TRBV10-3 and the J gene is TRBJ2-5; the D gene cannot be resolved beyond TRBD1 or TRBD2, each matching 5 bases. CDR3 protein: CAISEAGAGETQYF. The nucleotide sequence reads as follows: TGTGCCATCAGTGAGGCCGGGGCGGGAGAGACCCAGTACTTC.